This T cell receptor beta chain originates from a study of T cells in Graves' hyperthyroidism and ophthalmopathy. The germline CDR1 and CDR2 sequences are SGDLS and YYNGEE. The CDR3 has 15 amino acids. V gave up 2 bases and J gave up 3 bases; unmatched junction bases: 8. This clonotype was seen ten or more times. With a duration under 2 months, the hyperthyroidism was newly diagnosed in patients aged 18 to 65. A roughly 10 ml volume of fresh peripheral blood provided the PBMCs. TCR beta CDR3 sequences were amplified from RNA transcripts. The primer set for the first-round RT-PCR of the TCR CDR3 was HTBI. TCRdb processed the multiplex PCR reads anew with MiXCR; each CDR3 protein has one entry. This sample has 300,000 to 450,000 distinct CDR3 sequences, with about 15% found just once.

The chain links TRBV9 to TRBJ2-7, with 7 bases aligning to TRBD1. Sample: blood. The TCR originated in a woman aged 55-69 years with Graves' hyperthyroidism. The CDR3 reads CASSVSTGQRYEQYF. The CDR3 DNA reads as TGTGCCAGCAGCGTCTCGACGGGACAGCGCTACGAGCAGTACTTC.